The 9 T cell receptor beta chains below all came from one sample that was sequenced in a study of identical twins. One entry per CDR3 protein, called by TCRdb with MiXCR from the 5' RACE reads. Here the sample spans 200,000 to 250,000 distinct CDR3 sequences, around 15% being singletons. Sequencing was performed on memory (CD45RO+) T cells sorted from blood. These receptors were collected from a woman between 18 and 30 years old in good health.

A few counts support this clonotype. In nucleotides, the CDR3 is TGCAGCGTCTTCCGGGACAAAGTAACTGGCTACACCTTC. This translates into CSVFRDKVTGYTF. This chain joins TRBV29-1 and TRBJ1-2, with D tentatively TRBD1 (6 bases). The CDR3 runs to 13 residues. CDR1 is SQVTM and CDR2 is ANQGSEA in the germline V gene. The V end lost 6 bases, the J end lost 7 bases, and 18 bases lay between the germline ends.

In this sample, this clonotype turned up a few times. This rearrangement joins TRBV12-3 or TRBV12-4 to TRBJ1-2; the D gene is possibly TRBD1 (5 bases). This CDR3 region has 13 residues. V was trimmed by 6 bases and J by 7 bases, leaving 15 bases between them. CDR3 sequence (DNA): TGTGCCAGCAGACGTGCAGGGTGGTCTGGCTACACCTTC. Amino acids: CASRRAGWSGYTF.

This chain joins TRBV9 and TRBJ1-2; 7 nucleotides align to TRBD1. The CDR3 consists of 13 residues. Germline V lookup: CDR1 SGDLS, CDR2 YYNGEE. The V and J ends lost 4 bases and 6 bases, in that order; junction bases with no gene match: 6. The CDR3 protein is CASSFTDRDGYTF. The CDR3 DNA sequence: TGTGCCAGCAGCTTTACCGACAGGGATGGCTACACCTTC.

This clonotype was observed at least ten times. The chain links TRBV12-3 or TRBV12-4 to TRBJ1-1; possibly TRBD1 for D (6 bases). Trimming shortened V by 3 bases and J by 7 bases, and 12 bases separated the two germline ends. The CDR3 has 13 amino acids. The CDR3 here is CASSLNRADEAFF. The CDR3 coding sequence is TGTGCCAGCAGTTTGAACAGGGCAGATGAAGCTTTCTTT.

This clonotype was observed a few times. The chain recombines TRBV9 with TRBJ2-7; D remains ambiguous. This CDR3 region has 13 residues. Per germline, CDR1 SGDLS and CDR2 YYNGEE. V was pared by 2 bases and J by 4 bases, with 10 bases between. The DNA for the CDR3 is TGTGCCAGCAGCGTCATCCCAGGTTACGAGCAGTACTTC. Translating it yields CASSVIPGYEQYF.

This clonotype has at least ten counts. A much more abundant neighbour one base away suggests this may be a read error. The chain recombines TRBV7-6 with TRBJ1-1, with a possible D match to TRBD1 (5 bases). V was shortened by 1 base and J by 1 base, with 7 bases between the two germline ends. The CDR3 consists of 14 residues. Germline values: CDR1 SGHVS, CDR2 FNYEAQ. CDR3 sequence: CASSLGQRNTEAFF. The CDR3 bases are TGTGCCAGCAGCTTAGGACAGAGGAACACTGAAGCTTTCTTT.

In its sample, this clonotype was seen a few times. The chain carries TRBV3-1 and TRBJ2-7; TRBD2 might be the D (7 bases). Between the trimmed V and J ends, which lost 1 base and 3 bases, there was a span of 13 bases. Germline V lookup: CDR1 LGHDT, CDR2 YNNKEL (reference sequence). The CDR3 is made up of 15 amino acids. This chain's CDR3 is CASSQGQAGVYEQYF. CDR3 DNA: TGTGCCAGCAGCCAAGGACAGGCGGGGGTCTACGAGCAGTACTTC.

This clonotype was detected a few times. The chain has TRBV7-2 and TRBJ2-7; 8 bases fit TRBD1. Germline lookup yields CDR1 SGHTA and CDR2 FQGNSA. Germline trimming cut 8 bases from V and 5 bases from J; bases unmatched to any gene: 11. The CDR3 sequence is 14 residues long. CDR3 amino acids: CASLDGTGPHEQYF. The CDR3 region has the DNA TGTGCCAGCTTAGACGGGACAGGACCGCACGAGCAGTACTTC. The full variable domain, with the rest looked up from reference TRBV7-2 and TRBJ2-7, is GAGVSQSPSNKVTEKGKDVELRCDPISGHTALYWYRQSLGQGLEFLIYFQGNSAPDKSGLPSDRFSAERTGGSVSTLTIQRTQQEDSAVYLCASLDGTGPHEQYFGPGTRLTVT.

The chain recombines TRBV4-2 with TRBJ2-3; TRBD2 matches 13 bases. This CDR3 is 18 amino acids long. Germline CDR1 LGHNA, CDR2 YNFKEQ. V gave up 2 bases and J gave up 4 bases; unmatched junction bases: 9. The chain's CDR3 is CASSQRTTSGGAPDTQYF. The CDR3 DNA follows: TGTGCCAGCAGCCAACGCACAACTAGCGGGGGGGCTCCAGATACGCAGTATTTT.